This passage covers 7 T cell receptor beta chains from one sample sequenced in a study of T cells in localized non-small cell lung cancer. Libraries were prepared by immunoSEQ multiplex PCR; TCRdb keeps only in-frame clonotypes and omits some of them. This sample has almost 8,500 clones, with around 56% found just once. Here the sequenced sample was lymph node tissue, taken before any cancer treatment. These receptors all come from a male donor aged 60 or older with stage I squamous cell lung carcinoma.

This clone was seen a few times. The chain recombines TRBV2 with TRBJ1-4; D perhaps matches TRBD1 (5 bases). V was cut by 8 bases and J by 8 bases, with 15 bases left in between. CDR1 is SNHLY and CDR2 is FYNNEI in the germline V gene. This CDR3 region has 13 residues. The CDR3 loop is CASVPGDSEKLFF. CDR3 nucleotides: TGTGCCAGCGTACCGGGAGACAGCGAAAAACTGTTTTTT.

V usage is TRBV29-1 and J usage is TRBJ2-5; D is unresolved. Germline CDR1 and CDR2: SQVTM and ANQGSEA. This CDR3 region has 12 residues. Trimming removed 4 bases from V and 2 bases from J, with 8 bases in between. This CDR3 is CSVVWVQETQYF. CDR3 sequence (DNA): TGCAGCGTTGTTTGGGTTCAAGAGACCCAGTACTTC. Full variable domain (missing parts from reference TRBV29-1 and TRBJ2-5): SAVISQKPSRDICQRGTSLTIQCQVDSQVTMMFWYRQQPGQSLTLIATANQGSEATYESGFVIDKFPISRPNLTFSTLTVSNMSPEDSSIYLCSVVWVQETQYFGPGTRLLVL.

A few counts support this clone. The rearrangement uses TRBV6-1 and TRBJ2-1, with D hard to call. The ends were cut back, 0 bases at V and 13 bases at J, with 13 bases in the middle. Germline V gene lookup returns CDR1 MNHNS and CDR2 SASEGT. The CDR3 contains 13 residues. CDR3 protein: CASSEAPYTTQFF. The CDR3 DNA reads TGTGCCAGCAGTGAAGCGCCCTACACGACTCAGTTCTTC.

This clone was seen a few times. The gene calls are TRBV11-1 and TRBJ1-5, with 8 bases identical to TRBD1. Germline assignment: CDR1 SGHAT and CDR2 FQDESV (reference sequence). The CDR3 length is 15 residues. J lost 4 bases, V lost 1 base, and 3 bases had no gene match. This chain's CDR3 is CASSLDRGRNQPQHF. As DNA, the CDR3 is TGTGCCAGCAGCTTAGACAGGGGGAGGAATCAGCCCCAGCATTTT.

The V and J genes are TRBV18 and TRBJ2-1, with D perhaps matching TRBD2 (6 bases). The CDR3 runs 15 residues. Germline CDR1 reads KGHSH; CDR2 reads LQKENI. V was pared by 4 bases and J by 8 bases, with 18 bases between. The CDR3 region is CASSLDYHGRDEQFF. In nucleotides, the CDR3 is TGTGCCAGCTCACTGGACTACCACGGACGGGATGAGCAGTTCTTC.

The chain carries TRBV14 and TRBJ1-1; possible D gene TRBD1, 5 bases. The CDR3 contains 14 residues. Trimming cost V 3 bases and J 1 base, with 9 bases left between them. CDR1 is SGHDN and CDR2 is FVKESK in the germline V gene. For the CDR3, the DNA is TGTGCCAGCAGCCAGGGACCCGCGAACACTGAAGCTTTCTTT. It specifies CASSQGPANTEAFF.

This clone was recorded a few times. The CDR3 loop reads CASSLVGASTDTQYF. The CDR3 region has the DNA TGTGCCAGCAGCTTAGTGGGTGCTAGCACAGATACGCAGTATTTT. The chain is built from TRBV7-6 and TRBJ2-3; D not resolved. Germline V CDR1 and CDR2: SGHVS, FNYEAQ. V was shortened by 1 base and J by 0 bases, with 8 bases between the two germline ends. CDR3 size: 15 residues.